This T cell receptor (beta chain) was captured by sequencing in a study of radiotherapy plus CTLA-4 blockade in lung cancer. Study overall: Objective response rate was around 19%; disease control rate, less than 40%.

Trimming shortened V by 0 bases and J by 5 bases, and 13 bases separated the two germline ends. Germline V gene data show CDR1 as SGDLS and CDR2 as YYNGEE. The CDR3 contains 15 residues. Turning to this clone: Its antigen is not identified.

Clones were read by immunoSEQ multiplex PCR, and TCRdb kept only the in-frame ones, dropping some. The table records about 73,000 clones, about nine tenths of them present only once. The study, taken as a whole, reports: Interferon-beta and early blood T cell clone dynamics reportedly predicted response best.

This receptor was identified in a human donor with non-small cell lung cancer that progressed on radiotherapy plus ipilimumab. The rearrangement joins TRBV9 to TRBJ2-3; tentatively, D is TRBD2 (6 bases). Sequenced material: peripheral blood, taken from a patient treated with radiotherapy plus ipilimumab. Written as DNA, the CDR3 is TGTGCCAGCAGCGTAGCCCCTAGACTAGGAGATACGCAGTATTTT. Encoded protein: CASSVAPRLGDTQYF.